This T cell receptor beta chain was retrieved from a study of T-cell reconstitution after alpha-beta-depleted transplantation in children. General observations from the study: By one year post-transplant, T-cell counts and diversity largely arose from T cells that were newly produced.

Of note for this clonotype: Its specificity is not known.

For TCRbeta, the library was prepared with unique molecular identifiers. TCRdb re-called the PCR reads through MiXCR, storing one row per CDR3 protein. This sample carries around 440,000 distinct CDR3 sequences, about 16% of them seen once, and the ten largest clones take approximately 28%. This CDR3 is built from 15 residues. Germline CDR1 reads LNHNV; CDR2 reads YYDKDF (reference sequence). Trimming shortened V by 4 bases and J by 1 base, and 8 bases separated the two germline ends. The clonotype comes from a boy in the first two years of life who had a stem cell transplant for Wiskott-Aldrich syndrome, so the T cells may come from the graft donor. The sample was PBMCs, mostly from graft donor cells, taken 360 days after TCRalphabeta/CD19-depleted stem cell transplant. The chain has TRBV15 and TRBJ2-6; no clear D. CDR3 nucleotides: TGTGCCACCAGCACTGCTATGTCTGGGGCCAACGTCCTGACTTTC. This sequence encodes CATSTAMSGANVLTF.